The rows below give T cell receptor beta chains drawn from one sample of a study of T cells in localized non-small cell lung cancer. Some clones are missing from TCRdb's copy, which holds only in-frame ones; the method was immunoSEQ multiplex PCR. The sample has about 22,000 clones, approximately 90% seen once. The specimen was PBMCs, collected before any cancer treatment. Receptors originate from a man aged 40 to 75 with stage II squamous cell lung carcinoma. CDR3s include the opening cysteine and the closing phenylalanine or tryptophan. A D gene is named only where the DNA matches it firmly. A row's size may be missing; if present it is once, few, many or a size class.

V	D	length	size	J	CDR3	DNA
TRBV7-8	NA	14	NA	TRBJ1-1	CASSQILDAREAFF	TGTGCCAGCAGCCAGATATTGGACGCCAGAGAAGCTTTCTTT
TRBV28	TRBD1	15	once	TRBJ1-2	CASSTRDRDGYGYTF	TGTGCCAGCAGTACCCGGGACAGGGACGGCTATGGCTACACCTTC
TRBV5-1	NA	18	NA	TRBJ2-7	CASSLAGSGGRVSYEQYF	TGCGCCAGCAGCTTGGCCGGGTCCGGGGGAAGAGTATCCTACGAGCAGTACTTC
TRBV5-1	TRBD2	16	NA	TRBJ2-3	CASSSLAGGPTDTQYF	TGCGCCAGCAGCTCATTAGCGGGAGGGCCAACAGATACGCAGTATTTT
TRBV11-2	TRBD1	17	once	TRBJ2-3	CASSLDRGRGRLDTQYF	TGTGCCAGCAGCTTAGATAGGGGCAGGGGGCGTTTAGATACGCAGTATTTT
TRBV4-1	NA	12	once	TRBJ1-4	CASSHRDEKLFF	TGCGCCAGCAGCCACAGGGACGAAAAACTGTTTTTT
TRBV5-5	NA	15	once	TRBJ2-7	CASTWATGMGYEQYF	TGTGCCAGCACTTGGGCCACTGGCATGGGCTACGAGCAGTACTTC
TRBV7-8	NA	12	NA	TRBJ2-1	CASSLQSGEQFF	TGTGCCAGCAGCTTACAGTCTGGGGAGCAGTTCTTC
TRBV7-8	NA	15	NA	TRBJ1-4	CASSLEPRANEKLFF	TGTGCCAGCAGCTTAGAGCCTCGGGCTAATGAAAAACTGTTTTTT
TRBV9	TRBD2	18	once	TRBJ2-3	CASSPALAGGPSTDTQYF	TGTGCCAGCAGCCCAGCCCTAGCGGGGGGTCCTAGCACAGATACGCAGTATTTT
TRBV6-1	TRBD1	15	NA	TRBJ2-7	CASKPGQGSSYEQYF	TGTGCCAGCAAACCGGGACAGGGGAGCTCCTACGAGCAGTACTTC
TRBV4-1	NA	15	NA	TRBJ2-7	CASSPKDLADYEQYF	TGCGCCAGCAGCCCAAAAGATCTAGCCGACTACGAGCAGTACTTC
TRBV7-9	TRBD2	15	NA	TRBJ2-1	CASSPLGGRGNEQFF	TGTGCCAGCAGCCCCCTGGGCGGGAGGGGCAATGAGCAGTTCTTC
TRBV10-3	NA	13	NA	TRBJ1-2	CAISDGGAFGYTF	TGTGCCATCAGTGATGGGGGCGCTTTTGGCTACACCTTC
TRBV29-1	TRBD1	13	NA	TRBJ2-5	CSVERGLLETQYF	TGCAGCGTTGAAAGGGGGCTCTTGGAGACCCAGTACTTC
TRBV10-3	TRBD2	13	NA	TRBJ2-7	CAIKTGGSYEQYF	TGTGCCATCAAAACGGGGGGCTCCTACGAGCAGTACTTC
TRBV20-1	NA	8	NA	TRBJ2-1	CSARQQFF	TGCAGTGCTAGACAGCAGTTCTTC
TRBV5-5	TRBD1	15	once	TRBJ2-5	CASSGLGTGVETQYF	TGTGCCAGCAGCGGGTTAGGGACAGGGGTGGAGACCCAGTACTTC
TRBV7-7	TRBD2	14	NA	TRBJ2-1	CASSRGLADNEQFF	TGTGCCAGCAGCCGTGGACTAGCGGACAATGAGCAGTTCTTC
TRBV9	TRBD2	16	NA	TRBJ2-5	CASSASSGGGKEAQYF	TGTGCCAGCAGCGCGTCTAGCGGGGGGGGGAAAGAGGCCCAGTACTTC
TRBV28	NA	15	NA	TRBJ2-1	CASSLDLGSYNEQFF	TGTGCCAGCAGCCTAGACTTAGGCTCCTACAATGAGCAGTTCTTC
TRBV29-1	NA	15	NA	TRBJ2-2	CSVETPGRAEGELFF	TGCAGCGTTGAAACCCCCGGCAGGGCGGAGGGGGAGCTGTTTTTT
TRBV7-6	NA	16	NA	TRBJ2-1	CASSLAGQGLYNEQFF	TGTGCCAGCAGCTTGGCGGGGCAGGGGCTCTACAATGAGCAGTTCTTC
TRBV7-2	TRBD2	15	NA	TRBJ2-7	CASSPGVAGFGEQYF	TGTGCCAGCAGCCCGGGGGTAGCGGGGTTTGGCGAGCAGTACTTC
TRBV7-2	NA	15	once	TRBJ2-7	CASSLSRGARGEQYF	TGTGCCAGCAGCTTGTCGCGGGGAGCTCGGGGGGAGCAGTACTTC
TRBV7-8	NA	16	once	TRBJ2-3	CASFPRGGAIPDTQYF	TGTGCCAGCTTCCCAAGGGGGGGGGCGATCCCAGATACGCAGTATTTT
TRBV9	TRBD2	15	NA	TRBJ2-3	CASSPWEGFSDTQYF	TGTGCCAGCAGCCCCTGGGAGGGGTTTTCAGATACGCAGTATTTT
TRBV7-6	TRBD1	15	NA	TRBJ2-1	CASSRDRALGNEQFF	TGTGCCAGCAGCCGGGACAGGGCATTAGGCAATGAGCAGTTCTTC
TRBV6-6	NA	15	NA	TRBJ1-2	CASSYSSQGNYGYTF	TGTGCCAGCAGTTACTCGAGCCAGGGGAACTATGGCTACACCTTC
TRBV6-1	NA	16	NA	TRBJ2-5	CASSAVVTGPQETQYF	TGTGCCAGCAGTGCAGTGGTTACAGGGCCACAAGAGACCCAGTACTTC
TRBV6-5	NA	14	once	TRBJ1-3	CASSYMSSGNTIYF	TGTGCCAGCAGTTATATGAGCTCTGGAAACACCATATATTTT
TRBV5-1	NA	14	NA	TRBJ2-7	CASSYRTLYTEQYF	TGCGCCAGCAGCTACCGGACACTCTACACCGAGCAGTACTTC
TRBV28	TRBD1	17	once	TRBJ2-4	CASSLQGQTLAKNIQYF	TGTGCCAGCAGTCTTCAGGGACAGACTTTAGCCAAAAACATTCAGTACTTC
TRBV5-1	NA	13	NA	TRBJ1-1	CASSLVSDTEAFF	TGCGCCAGCAGCTTGGTTTCGGACACTGAAGCTTTCTTT
TRBV18	NA	16	NA	TRBJ2-7	CASSPTASGTLGEQYF	TGTGCCAGCTCACCCACGGCATCCGGGACCTTAGGCGAGCAGTACTTC
TRBV4-2	TRBD2	17	NA	TRBJ2-3	CASSQDWAGGAVDTQYF	TGTGCCAGCAGCCAAGATTGGGCGGGAGGGGCGGTAGATACGCAGTATTTT
TRBV19	TRBD1	13	NA	TRBJ2-1	CASTIQGDYEQFF	TGTGCCAGTACCATACAGGGGGACTATGAGCAGTTCTTC
TRBV2	TRBD1	14	NA	TRBJ1-2	CASSRQWTGDGYTF	TGTGCCAGCAGTCGACAATGGACAGGGGATGGCTACACCTTC
TRBV30	NA	14	NA	TRBJ2-5	CAWRRVDFQGTQYF	TGTGCCTGGAGAAGGGTAGACTTCCAGGGGACCCAGTACTTC
TRBV10-3	NA	14	NA	TRBJ2-7	CASTFGPGFGEQYF	NA
TRBV30	NA	13	NA	TRBJ1-5	CAWATGGRQPQHF	TGTGCCTGGGCCACGGGGGGCAGGCAGCCCCAGCATTTT
TRBV7-6	TRBD1	17	NA	TRBJ1-2	CASTTHPDRALYDGYTF	TGTGCCAGCACCACCCACCCGGACAGGGCGCTTTATGATGGCTACACCTTC
TRBV7-9	NA	14	NA	TRBJ1-2	CASSSSGTHYGYTF	TGTGCCAGCAGCTCATCCGGGACCCACTATGGCTACACCTTC
TRBV5-6	NA	14	few	TRBJ2-5	CASSLGRGYETQYF	TGTGCCAGCAGCTTGGGCAGGGGTTACGAGACCCAGTACTTC
TRBV19	TRBD1	13	NA	TRBJ2-7	CASRGTGPHEQYF	TGTGCCAGTAGGGGGACAGGGCCCCACGAGCAGTACTTC
TRBV25-1	NA	12	NA	TRBJ1-4	CASSENPGGLFF	TGTGCCAGCAGTGAAAACCCGGGGGGACTGTTTTTT
TRBV5-6	NA	13	NA	TRBJ1-3	CASSLGSGNTIYF	TGTGCCAGCAGCCTGGGATCTGGAAACACCATATATTTT
TRBV7-9	NA	12	NA	TRBJ1-1	CASSPQATEAFF	TGTGCCAGCAGCCCTCAAGCCACTGAAGCTTTCTTT
TRBV6-5	NA	15	NA	TRBJ1-1	CASSYSQAVNTEAFF	TGTGCCAGCAGTTACTCTCAGGCGGTGAACACTGAAGCTTTCTTT
TRBV10-1	TRBD1	13	NA	TRBJ2-7	CATTPGQGGEQYF	TGCGCCACCACCCCGGGACAGGGTGGCGAGCAGTACTTC
TRBV19	NA	13	NA	TRBJ1-1	CASRAWGDTEAFF	TGTGCCAGTAGAGCGTGGGGAGACACTGAAGCTTTCTTT
TRBV29-1	NA	14	NA	TRBJ2-7	CSATGLASSYEQYF	TGCAGCGCTACGGGACTTGCAAGCTCCTACGAGCAGTACTTC
TRBV7-2	NA	15	NA	TRBJ2-7	CASSSPPEGSYEQYF	TGTGCCAGCAGCTCTCCCCCTGAGGGCTCCTACGAGCAGTACTTC
TRBV19	TRBD2	16	NA	TRBJ2-1	CASSEPGLDYYNEQFF	TGTGCCAGTAGTGAACCGGGACTAGACTACTACAATGAGCAGTTCTTC
TRBV4-1	NA	16	NA	TRBJ2-2	CASSQDGTRARSELFF	TGCGCCAGCAGCCAAGATGGGACACGGGCTCGATCGGAGCTGTTTTTT
TRBV2	NA	13	NA	TRBJ1-5	CASSERGNQPQHF	TGTGCCAGCAGTGAAAGGGGAAACCAGCCCCAGCATTTT
TRBV2	TRBD2	13	NA	TRBJ2-7	CASILAGGREQYF	TGTGCCAGCATCCTAGCGGGAGGTCGCGAGCAGTACTTC